The T cell receptor beta chain under discussion was sequenced for a study of T-cell reconstitution after alpha-beta-depleted transplantation in children. This clonotype has a count of ten or more. With 3 bases removed from V and 6 bases from J, the gap between germline ends came to 9 bases. This CDR3 contains 13 residues. Unique molecular identifiers were incorporated when the TCRbeta library was constructed. TCRdb reprocessed the PCR reads via MiXCR and lists one record per CDR3 protein. The data hold fewer than 200,000 distinct CDR3 sequences, with around 7% observed a single time. The genes are TRBV12-3 or TRBV12-4 and TRBJ2-1, with no clear D. The sequence was collected from a human donor who donated a stem cell graft to a child with Wiskott-Aldrich syndrome. This specimen consisted of PBMCs from the stem cell graft donor, obtained from the stem cell graft. CDR3 sequence reads: CASSFAQVNEQFF. The DNA for the CDR3 is TGTGCCAGCAGTTTCGCGCAGGTCAATGAGCAGTTCTTC.